A single sample is the source of the 3 T cell receptor beta chains below, sequenced in a study of regulatory T cells in long-lasting Graves disease. To make TCR beta libraries, researchers used iRepertoire HTBI primers and Arm-PCR of CDR3 regions. TCRdb itself ran the multiplex PCR reads through MiXCR, one entry per CDR3 protein. Of over 350,000 distinct CDR3 sequences listed, about 15% were seen once; the top ten hold under 20%. Time point noted: newly diagnosed GD, antithyroid drugs for less than 3 months. Following extraction of RNA from PBMCs, that RNA was used to make the TCR library. These data were likewise used in another study, on T cells in Graves' hyperthyroidism and ophthalmopathy.

Here the sequenced sample was peripheral blood mononuclear cells (PBMCs), taken at new diagnosis, from a patient treated with antithyroid drugs. Every receptor here comes from a woman between 50 and 59 years old with Graves disease.

Many counts were recorded for this clonotype. This sequence joins TRBV5-5 and TRBJ2-1; 7 bases align to TRBD1. The CDR3 is made up of 15 amino acids. Germline trimming cut 2 bases from V and 0 bases from J; bases unmatched to any gene: 2. CDR1 and CDR2 from the germline V gene are SGHKS and YYEKEE (reference sequence). For the CDR3, the DNA is TGTGCCAGCAGCTTACAGGGGAACTCCTACAATGAGCAGTTCTTC. Translating it yields CASSLQGNSYNEQFF.

The V and J genes are TRBV9 and TRBJ2-1, with D perhaps TRBD2 (6 bases). The germline V and J ends were trimmed by 0 bases and 4 bases, with 11 bases remaining between them. CDR3 size: 15 residues. The V gene's germline CDR1 is SGDLS and CDR2 YYNGEE. CDR3 loop: CASSVVGTGYNEQFF. CDR3 DNA: TGTGCCAGCAGCGTAGTAGGGACTGGGTACAATGAGCAGTTCTTC.

This clonotype has only a few counts. V gene TRBV5-1 combines with J gene TRBJ1-1; 10 nucleotides line up with TRBD1. Looked up from germline, CDR1 is SGHRS and CDR2 is YFSETQ. The ends lost 4 bases at V and 1 base at J; junction bases unmatched: 4. This CDR3 region has 15 residues. The CDR3 reads CASSTGTGENTEAFF. CDR3 nucleotides: TGCGCCAGCAGCACTGGGACAGGGGAGAACACTGAAGCTTTCTTT.